The 29 T cell receptor beta chains below come from one sample, sequenced in a study of cytomegalovirus exposure and HLA in healthy donors. The PCR used 60 Vbeta and 13 Jbeta primers. TCRdb keeps only in-frame clones here, not all; method: immunoSEQ multiplex PCR. The sample holds some 100,000 clones; 74% are singletons and the top ten take 2% to 2.5%. Sequenced: PBMCs. The source of these receptors is a human donor in good health.

This chain uses TRBV28 with TRBJ2-7; D is undetermined. Trimming stripped 4 bases from V and 4 bases from J, with 5 bases between. This CDR3 has 11 residues. Germline-derived CDR1 and CDR2 are MDHEN and SYDVKM. CDR3 in DNA: TGTGCCAGCAGTTCAACTTACGAGCAGTACTTC. Translating it yields CASSSTYEQYF. Filled out from reference TRBV28 and TRBJ2-7, the complete variable domain reads DVKVTQSSRYLVKRTGEKVFLECVQDMDHENMFWYRQDPGLGLRLIYFSYDVKMKEKGDIPEGYSVSREKKERFSLILESASTNQTSMYLCASSSTYEQYFGPGTRLTVT.

The chain's CDR3 is CASSGPHDRVSNQPQHF. The CDR3 region has the DNA TGTGCCAGTAGTGGCCCCCACGACAGGGTGAGCAATCAGCCCCAGCATTTT. The chain joins TRBV19 to TRBJ1-5, with 7 bases that match TRBD1. V shed 5 bases, J shed 1 base, and the junction held 11 bases outside the gene matches. Germline lookup yields CDR1 LNHDA and CDR2 SQIVND (reference sequence). This CDR3 contains 17 residues.

The chain joins TRBV2 to TRBJ2-3; perhaps TRBD2 as D (5 bases). This CDR3 region has 15 residues. V was trimmed by 6 bases and J by 0 bases, leaving 13 bases between them. Germline CDR1 reads SNHLY; CDR2 reads FYNNEI. The CDR3 sequence: CASSGNRASTDTQYF. CDR3 nucleotide sequence: TGTGCCAGCAGCGGGAATAGGGCTAGCACAGATACGCAGTATTTT.

This chain uses TRBV4-2 with TRBJ1-1; perhaps TRBD1 as D (5 bases). In germline, CDR1 is LGHNA, CDR2 YNFKEQ. This CDR3 spans 15 amino acids. Trimming stripped 0 bases from V and 5 bases from J, with 13 bases between. The CDR3 reads CASSQDPNRKTEAFF. CDR3 nucleotides: TGTGCCAGCAGCCAAGATCCCAACAGGAAGACTGAAGCTTTCTTT.

The chain uses TRBV2 and TRBJ2-3, with 7 bases aligning to TRBD1. The CDR3 is 14 amino acids. CDR1 is SNHLY, CDR2 FYNNEI, per germline. Trimming removed 10 bases from V and 5 bases from J; junction bases left unmatched: 12. CDR3 DNA: TGTGCCACCTTGAAGGGGGCGAAACTAGATACGCAGTATTTT. Translated, it gives CATLKGAKLDTQYF.

The gene calls are TRBV30 and TRBJ1-2; 10 positions agree with TRBD1. This CDR3 comprises 15 residues. Germline values: CDR1 GTSNPN, CDR2 SVGIG (reference sequence). The trim removed 5 bases at V and 2 bases at J, leaving 8 bases unmatched. CDR3 nucleotide sequence: TGTGCCTGGTGGGTGGGACAGGGGATGAACTATGGCTACACCTTC. As protein: CAWWVGQGMNYGYTF.

J is TRBJ1-6 and V is TRBV27; TRBD1 matches at 9 bases. The CDR3 contains 12 residues. Unmatched junction bases numbered 2, after V lost 7 bases and J lost 10 bases. Germline V gene sequence: CDR1 MNHEY, CDR2 SMNVEV (reference sequence). The CDR3 region is CASTGQGSPLHF. DNA for the CDR3: TGTGCCAGCACGGGACAGGGCTCACCCCTCCACTTT.

The V gene is TRBV13, the J gene TRBJ2-2; D gene unclear. Trimming stripped 1 base from V and 2 bases from J, with 5 bases between. Germline loops: CDR1 PRHDT, CDR2 FYEKMQ (reference sequence). The CDR3 has 14 amino acids. This CDR3 is CASSLDSNTGELFF. The CDR3 region has the DNA TGTGCCAGCAGCTTAGACAGCAACACCGGGGAGCTGTTTTTT.

The J gene is TRBJ1-2, the V gene TRBV6-5; D ambiguous. The germline V gene has CDR1 MNHEY and CDR2 SVGAGI. V lost 0 bases to trimming and J lost 1 base, with 6 bases between them. This CDR3 spans 14 amino acids. The CDR3 bases are TGTGCCAGCAGTTACTCGCAGGATAACTATGGCTACACCTTC. Its translation: CASSYSQDNYGYTF.

The CDR3 loop is CASSFLGLNTDTQYF. The CDR3 DNA is TGTGCCAGCAGTTTCCTGGGGCTCAACACAGATACGCAGTATTTT. The genes are TRBV28 and TRBJ2-3; tentatively, D is TRBD1 (5 bases). The V and J ends lost 3 bases and 2 bases respectively, with 12 bases between them. Germline V gene sequence: CDR1 MDHEN, CDR2 SYDVKM. This CDR3 comprises 15 residues. Full variable domain (rest looked up from reference TRBV28 and TRBJ2-3): DVKVTQSSRYLVKRTGEKVFLECVQDMDHENMFWYRQDPGLGLRLIYFSYDVKMKEKGDIPEGYSVSREKKERFSLILESASTNQTSMYLCASSFLGLNTDTQYFGPGTRLTVL.

The V gene is TRBV9, the J gene TRBJ2-7, with TRBD2 matching 8 bases. Germline V lookup: CDR1 SGDLS, CDR2 YYNGEE. The junction had 3 bases not matched to a gene; V was cut back by 0 bases and J by 4 bases. The CDR3 has 14 amino acids. The CDR3 DNA sequence: TGTGCCAGCAGCGTAGATAGCGGGACGTACGAGCAGTACTTC. Translated, it gives CASSVDSGTYEQYF.

V and J are TRBV2 and TRBJ2-5; TRBD2 agrees at 11 bases. The J call is in doubt because the DNA end fits TRBJ2-7 better. The CDR3 contains 16 residues. Looked up from germline, CDR1 is SNHLY and CDR2 is FYNNEI. Written as DNA, the CDR3 is TGTGCCAGCAGACAAACTAGCGGGGGATACAACTACGAGCAGTACTTC. The encoded protein is CASRQTSGGYNYEQYF.

The chain recombines TRBV19 with TRBJ1-6; no clear D. The CDR3 has 16 residues. The germline V and J ends were trimmed by 7 bases and 0 bases, with 13 bases remaining between them. Germline-derived CDR1 and CDR2 are LNHDA and SQIVND (reference sequence). The CDR3 sequence: CASTRTAISYNSPLHF. CDR3 coding DNA: TGTGCCAGTACGAGGACTGCAATCTCCTATAATTCACCCCTCCACTTT.

The V gene is TRBV6-5, the J gene TRBJ1-5; 9 bases map to TRBD1. Trimming cost V 5 bases and J 4 bases; bases outside gene matches: 3. Germline V gene sequence: CDR1 MNHEY, CDR2 SVGAGI. The CDR3 runs 14 residues. The CDR3 nucleotides are TGTGCCAGCAGTACAGGGGGCCCGAATCAGCCCCAGCATTTT. This translates into CASSTGGPNQPQHF.

The chain uses TRBV7-2 and TRBJ2-3, with a possible D match to TRBD2 (5 bases). The CDR3 spans 14 residues. Between the trimmed V and J ends, which lost 2 bases and 0 bases, there was a span of 6 bases. Germline values: CDR1 SGHTA, CDR2 FQGNSA. CDR3 in amino acids: CASSLRLSTDTQYF. The CDR3 DNA reads TGTGCCAGCAGCTTAAGACTAAGCACAGATACGCAGTATTTT. The full variable domain, with the rest looked up from reference TRBV7-2 and TRBJ2-3, is GAGVSQSPSNKVTEKGKDVELRCDPISGHTALYWYRQSLGQGLEFLIYFQGNSAPDKSGLPSDRFSAERTGGSVSTLTIQRTQQEDSAVYLCASSLRLSTDTQYFGPGTRLTVL.

The rearrangement links TRBV9 to TRBJ2-5; D may be TRBD2 (7 bases). The CDR3 covers 14 residues. Germline loops: CDR1 SGDLS, CDR2 YYNGEE. Trimming pared 0 bases from V and 4 bases from J, leaving 10 bases between. CDR3 sequence: CASSVGAGAETQYF. DNA of the CDR3: TGTGCCAGCAGCGTAGGTGCGGGGGCAGAGACCCAGTACTTC.

The V and J genes are TRBV2 and TRBJ2-3; 7 nucleotides match TRBD2. This CDR3 spans 15 amino acids. Germline V lookup: CDR1 SNHLY, CDR2 FYNNEI. V lost 6 bases and J lost 3; bases outside the gene matches: 9. The CDR3 DNA follows: TGTGCCAGCAGGACAAGAACGGGAGGAACAGATACGCAGTATTTT. This gives the protein CASRTRTGGTDTQYF.

The chain links TRBV7-3 to TRBJ2-2, with D tentatively TRBD1 (5 bases). The germline V gene has CDR1 SGHTA and CDR2 FQGTGA. V dropped 6 bases and J dropped 5 bases, with 10 bases sitting between them. The CDR3 contains 13 residues. The CDR3 DNA follows: TGTGCCAGCAGGGGGCAGGAAACCGGGGAGCTGTTTTTT. This translates into CASRGQETGELFF.

This chain joins TRBV9 and TRBJ2-2; the match to TRBD1 covers 7 bases. V lost 1 base, J lost 6 bases, and 6 bases stayed unmatched. The germline V gene encodes CDR1 SGDLS and CDR2 YYNGEE. There are 15 residues in the CDR3. The CDR3 loop is CASSVRGHGAGELFF. As DNA, the CDR3 is TGTGCCAGCAGCGTAAGGGGGCATGGAGCCGGGGAGCTGTTTTTT.

The chain is built from TRBV27 and TRBJ1-2; 7 bases map to TRBD1. Looked up from germline, CDR1 is MNHEY and CDR2 is SMNVEV (reference sequence). The CDR3 spans 12 residues. The trim removed 6 bases at V and 8 bases at J, leaving 6 bases unmatched. CDR3 region: CASSRQGLGYTF. The CDR3 region has the DNA TGTGCCAGCAGCCGACAGGGCTTGGGCTACACCTTC.

The chain has TRBV7-2 and TRBJ1-2; D perhaps matches TRBD1 (6 bases). The germline CDR1 and CDR2 sequences are SGHTA and FQGNSA. The ends were cut back, 5 bases at V and 6 bases at J, with 19 bases in the middle. The CDR3 has 15 amino acids. This CDR3 reads CASSLRAVGGDGYTF. DNA of the CDR3: TGTGCCAGCAGCCTCAGGGCCGTAGGGGGAGATGGCTACACCTTC.

The genes are TRBV10-1 and TRBJ1-1, with 9 bases fitting TRBD1. Germline V CDR1 and CDR2: WNHNN, SYGVQD (reference sequence). With 4 bases clipped from V and 4 bases from J, the junction kept 1 base outside the gene matches. This CDR3 is 13 amino acids long. This CDR3 is CASSGQGGTEAFF. CDR3 nucleotide sequence: TGCGCCAGCAGTGGACAGGGGGGCACTGAAGCTTTCTTT.

CDR3 sequence reads: CASSVGYRTGGVYEKLFF. In nucleotides, the CDR3 is TGTGCCAGCAGCGTAGGGTATCGAACAGGGGGCGTATATGAAAAACTGTTTTTT. This chain connects TRBV9 to TRBJ1-4; 9 bases map to TRBD1. Germline V gene lookup returns CDR1 SGDLS and CDR2 YYNGEE. The CDR3 has 18 residues. The V segment lost 0 bases and the J segment 6 bases; nucleotides outside the gene matches: 12.

The chain couples TRBV7-2 to TRBJ2-3, with D perhaps matching TRBD1 (5 bases). The CDR3 length is 15 residues. The V and J ends lost 5 bases and 0 bases respectively, with 12 bases between them. Germline loops: CDR1 SGHTA, CDR2 FQGNSA. CDR3 nucleotides: TGTGCCAGCAGCCCAGACAGACGCAGCACAGATACGCAGTATTTT. It yields the protein CASSPDRRSTDTQYF.

The rearrangement links TRBV21-1 to TRBJ2-2; TRBD2 is the table's D call and was not checked against the DNA. TRBV21-1 corresponds to a pseudogene. The CDR3 is 15 residues long. The CDR3 protein is CASSRGTNGTGELFF. The CDR3 DNA is TGTGCCAGCAGCAGAGGGACTAACGGCACCGGGGAGCTGTTTTTT.

The rearrangement uses TRBV7-9 and TRBJ2-1, with D tentatively TRBD2 (6 bases). This CDR3 spans 16 amino acids. The V gene lost 4 bases and the J gene lost 5 bases, with 18 bases spanning the gap. Germline V gene sequence: CDR1 SEHNR, CDR2 FQNEAQ (reference sequence). CDR3 DNA sequence: TGTGCCAGCAGCTCCCCACCTGCGGGGAGGAACAATGAGCAGTTCTTC. This sequence encodes CASSSPPAGRNNEQFF.

This sequence joins TRBV7-9 and TRBJ2-1, with TRBD2 matching 15 bases. The length of the CDR3 is 16 residues. Per the germline V gene, CDR1 is SEHNR and CDR2 is FQNEAQ (reference sequence). V gave up 5 bases and J gave up 8 bases; unmatched junction bases: 7. The CDR3 nucleotides read TGTGCCAGCAGCCGCGAGGGACTAGCGGGGGGCCATGAGCAGTTCTTC. The encoded protein is CASSREGLAGGHEQFF.

In its sample, this clone was seen a few times. This chain joins TRBV11-2 and TRBJ1-4; TRBD1 matches 7 bases. V lost 5 bases to trimming and J lost 7 bases; unmatched junction nucleotides: 13. Germline CDR1 and CDR2: SGHAT and FQNNGV. The CDR3 runs 16 residues. The CDR3 region is CASSPRSGTDFEKLFF. The CDR3 coding sequence is TGTGCCAGCAGCCCACGATCCGGGACAGATTTTGAAAAACTGTTTTTT.

This clone was counted once. The chain is built from TRBV7-8 and TRBJ2-7, with a possible D match to TRBD1 (6 bases). Germline V CDR1 and CDR2: SGHVS, FQNEAQ. The CDR3 has 13 residues. Between the trimmed V and J ends, which lost 1 base and 3 bases, there was a span of 7 bases. The CDR3 DNA follows: TGTGCCAGCAGCTTAGGAGGGGGCTACGAGCAGTACTTC. Translating gives CASSLGGGYEQYF.